This TCR beta chain was recorded in a study of shared T cell receptors in the human thymus. The CDR3 has 18 amino acids. The V gene's germline CDR1 is MNHEY and CDR2 SMNVEV (reference sequence). V was pared by 3 bases and J by 0 bases, with 9 bases of the junction left unmatched. Profiling relied on immunoSEQ multiplex PCR, and the TCRdb table lists in-frame clones only, not all of them. The sample includes 550,000 to 800,000 clones, approximately 85% of them seen just once. This sample was shared with a second study, whose subject was human thymus T cells. That investigation notes: Donation was from healthy Finnish infants who were having corrective surgery that addressed congenital heart defects. Thymus was obtained from resections taken during corrective heart surgery. Unrelated individuals had highly overlapping thymic repertoires, as reported in related research.

V and J are TRBV27 and TRBJ2-3; 10 nucleotides align to TRBD2. Sequencing was performed on thymocytes. The sequence was obtained from a girl less than two years old with a congenital heart defect. The CDR3 reads CASSFSGLAVTSTDTQYF. CDR3 in DNA: TGTGCCAGCAGTTTCTCCGGACTAGCGGTTACTAGCACAGATACGCAGTATTTT.